A single sample gave rise to the 29 T cell receptor beta chains below, sequenced in a study of molecular identifiers for immune sequencing clone quantification. TCRdb recomputed calls from the PCR reads with MiXCR, one row per CDR3 protein. The sample contains some 41,000 distinct CDR3 sequences, less than 20% of which appear only once. Sequencing used naive CD8+ T cells from blood, with Jurkat cell RNA spiked in. The subset denotes: FACS-sorted CD8+CD4-CCR7+CD45RA+ naive T cells. These receptor sequences come from a human donor in good health. Some libraries in this study had Jurkat cell RNA spiked in.

The chain has TRBV2 and TRBJ2-7; D tentatively fits TRBD1 or TRBD2 (5 bases each). Trimming took 7 bases from V and 4 from J, leaving 14 bases between them. Germline V CDR1 and CDR2: SNHLY, FYNNEI. This CDR3 is 13 amino acids long. The CDR3 nucleotides are TGTGCCAGCAACCCGGGGCTTGGGTACGAGCAGTACTTC. This gives the protein CASNPGLGYEQYF.

In this sample, this clonotype turned up a few times. This rearrangement joins TRBV7-6 to TRBJ2-3; D not resolved. CDR1 is SGHVS and CDR2 is FNYEAQ in the germline V gene. This CDR3 comprises 18 residues. Trimming cost V 2 bases and J 3 bases, with 21 bases left between them. The CDR3 is CASSLSTRRRPGTDTQYF. The CDR3 coding sequence is TGTGCCAGCAGCTTATCCACCCGTCGGCGCCCCGGGACAGATACGCAGTATTTT.

Details on this clonotype: The missing conserved phenylalanine or tryptophan at the end of this CDR3 makes a read error likely. It is unclear where the CDR3 begins or ends on the DNA, so no DNA is shown, and the CDR3 is as TCRdb lists it. The genes are TRBV5-1 and TRBJ2-1. Inclusive of both ends, the CDR3 amounts to 13 amino acids. Germline CDR1 reads SGHRS; CDR2 reads YFSETQ. The CDR3 region is CASSLGSYNEKFL.

CDR3 sequence reads: CASSPPRRYEQYF. In nucleotides, the CDR3 is TGTGCCAGCAGCCCCCCGAGGCGCTACGAGCAGTACTTC. The chain employs TRBV7-9 and TRBJ2-7; D gene ambiguous. V was pared by 5 bases and J by 3 bases, with 11 bases between. There are 13 residues in the CDR3. Germline V gives CDR1 SEHNR, CDR2 FQNEAQ (reference sequence).

This clonotype showed up just a few times. The V and J genes are TRBV19 and TRBJ2-7; 7 nucleotides align to TRBD1. With 5 bases clipped from V and 0 bases from J, the junction kept 7 bases outside the gene matches. The germline gives CDR1 LNHDA, CDR2 SQIVND (reference sequence). The CDR3 is made up of 15 amino acids. The DNA of the CDR3 is TGTGCCAGTAGTTTCACGGACAGGAGCTCCTACGAGCAGTACTTC. Translating gives CASSFTDRSSYEQYF.

A word on this clonotype: The germline gene is not matched at one end of the junction; a read error may be the cause. The chain joins TRBV7-9 to TRBJ2-3; maybe TRBD2 (6 bases). The V gene's germline CDR1 is SEHNR and CDR2 FQNEAQ (reference sequence). The CDR3 totals 14 residues. The CDR3 DNA reads TGTGTCAGCAGCTTAGCGGACGGCACAGATACGCAGTATTTT. Translation gives CVSSLADGTDTQYF.

Details on this clonotype: A single base separates this from a much larger clone, so it may be a read error. CDR3 residues: CAISDRGPLSGDNVLTF. CDR3 bases: TGTGCCATCAGTGACAGGGGACCCCTCTCTGGGGACAACGTCCTGACTTTC. This chain connects TRBV10-3 to TRBJ2-6; D possibly corresponds to TRBD1 (6 bases). CDR1 and CDR2 (germline): ENHRY, SYGVKD. The CDR3 is made up of 17 amino acids.

A few counts support this clonotype. V and J are TRBV5-6 and TRBJ1-5; D might be TRBD1 (5 bases). The V and J ends lost 0 bases and 1 base respectively, with 14 bases between them. Per germline, CDR1 SGHDT and CDR2 YYEEEE. The CDR3 has 17 residues. For the CDR3, the DNA is TGTGCCAGCAGCTTGGGGGACCCAGGAGCCAGCAATCAGCCCCAGCATTTT. Its protein product is CASSLGDPGASNQPQHF.

This clonotype has a count of ten or more. The rearrangement uses TRBV9 and TRBJ1-4; TRBD1 matches at 8 bases. Trimming removed 0 bases from V and 4 bases from J; junction bases left unmatched: 8. Germline CDR1 and CDR2: SGDLS and YYNGEE. The CDR3 runs 17 residues. The CDR3 is CASSVARDRSVNEKLFF. The CDR3 DNA reads as TGTGCCAGCAGCGTAGCGAGGGACAGGAGCGTTAATGAAAAACTGTTTTTT.

The chain is built from TRBV4-3 and TRBJ2-3; TRBD2 matches at 8 bases. The J segment lost 4 bases and the V segment lost 0 bases, leaving 6 bases of the junction unmatched. Germline V gives CDR1 LGHNA, CDR2 YSLEER. The length of the CDR3 is 16 residues. CDR3 in amino acids: CASSQDMAGGADTQYF. The CDR3 bases are TGCGCCAGCAGCCAAGACATGGCGGGAGGTGCAGATACGCAGTATTTT.

In this sample, this clonotype turned up many times. Here the CDR3 reads CASTLGAGANVLTF. CDR3 sequence (DNA): TGCGCCAGCACGCTGGGTGCTGGGGCCAACGTCCTGACTTTC. The chain couples TRBV5-1 to TRBJ2-6, with D unclear. CDR1 and CDR2 from the germline V gene are SGHRS and YFSETQ. V was clipped by 6 bases and J by 2 bases, with 9 bases between them. The CDR3 extends over 14 amino acids.

In DNA form, the CDR3 reads TGTGCCACCAGTGATATCCGGGACAGGGTCGTCGGCTACACCTTC. Protein: CATSDIRDRVVGYTF. The V gene is TRBV24-1, the J gene TRBJ1-2; TRBD1 matches 9 bases. There are 15 residues in the CDR3. Trimming took 3 bases from V and 8 from J; bases not matched to a gene: 9. Germline V gene lookup returns CDR1 KGHDR and CDR2 SFDVKD.

About this clonotype itself: A much larger clone differs by one base, so this may be a read error. The J gene is TRBJ1-1, the V gene TRBV5-1, with unresolved D. The CDR3 is 12 amino acids. Germline loops: CDR1 SGHRS, CDR2 YFSETQ. The CDR3 loop is CASRTNALEASF. The DNA of the CDR3 is TGCGCCAGTAGAACAAATGCCCTCGAAGCTTCCTTT.

This clonotype appeared many times. The CDR3: CASSAGAYEQYF. The CDR3 DNA follows: TGTGCCAGCAGTGCGGGTGCCTACGAGCAGTACTTC. The J gene is TRBJ2-7, the V gene TRBV27; D is perhaps TRBD2 (5 bases). CDR1 and CDR2 (germline): MNHEY, SMNVEV (reference sequence). This CDR3 spans 12 amino acids. The V gene lost 5 bases and the J gene lost 2 bases, with 7 bases spanning the gap.

At least ten counts were recorded for this clonotype. The chain carries TRBV29-1 and TRBJ2-7, with D possibly TRBD1 on 6 matching bases. CDR1 is SQVTM, CDR2 ANQGSEA, per germline. V lost 4 bases and J lost 3, with 19 bases in between. There are 15 residues in the CDR3. The CDR3 spells CSVVPYGTPDYEQYF. The DNA for the CDR3 is TGCAGCGTTGTGCCTTACGGGACACCCGACTACGAGCAGTACTTC.

This clonotype was detected many times. In nucleotides, the CDR3 is TGTGCCAGCAGCCACCAGGGACTAGCGGGCGTTGAGACCCAGTACTTC. Its translation is CASSHQGLAGVETQYF. The chain links TRBV7-2 to TRBJ2-5, with 12 bases lining up with TRBD2. J gave up 5 bases and V 5 bases, and 9 bases lay outside the gene matches. Germline CDR1 and CDR2: SGHTA and FQGNSA. The CDR3 spans 16 residues.

This clonotype was detected many times. The rearrangement links TRBV7-9 to TRBJ2-7; the match to TRBD2 covers 8 bases. V gave up 3 bases and J gave up 5 bases; unmatched junction bases: 12. Looked up from germline, CDR1 is SEHNR and CDR2 is FQNEAQ (reference sequence). The CDR3 length is 16 residues. Here the CDR3 DNA reads TGTGCCAGCAGCTTGGGGAGCGGGAGAATTTTCCACGAGCAGTACTTC. This translates into CASSLGSGRIFHEQYF.

This clonotype was counted between two and nine times. This may arise from a read error, as a much more abundant clone is one base away. This rearrangement joins TRBV2 to TRBJ1-5; perhaps TRBD1 as D (5 bases). The V and J ends lost 0 bases and 3 bases respectively, with 9 bases between them. This CDR3 has 15 residues. The germline gives CDR1 SNHLY, CDR2 FYNNEI. This CDR3 reads CASSEACGANQPQHF. The CDR3 DNA reads TGTGCCAGCAGTGAAGCGTGCGGGGCCAATCAGCCCCAGCATTTT.

This clonotype was counted many times. The V call is TRBV4-3, the J call TRBJ2-1; 10 bases match TRBD2. CDR3 length equals 18 residues. The V gene's germline CDR1 is LGHNA and CDR2 YSLEER. Trimming cost V 4 bases and J 2 bases; bases outside gene matches: 11. The CDR3 DNA reads as TGCGCCAGCAGCCCGGGGCCCCGAACTAGCGGGACCTACAATGAGCAGTTCTTC. This encodes CASSPGPRTSGTYNEQFF.

This clonotype has a count of ten or more. Here the CDR3 reads CASSVGAVLRTGVVGELFF. The DNA of the CDR3 is TGTGCCAGCAGCGTTGGGGCCGTCCTCCGGACGGGAGTTGTCGGGGAGCTGTTTTTT. The V call is TRBV9, the J call TRBJ2-2; TRBD2 is a possible D gene (6 bases). V was clipped by 2 bases and J by 7 bases, with 27 bases between them. Germline V gene sequence: CDR1 SGDLS, CDR2 YYNGEE. This CDR3 spans 19 amino acids.

This clonotype has a handful of counts. V gene TRBV6-8 combines with J gene TRBJ2-4; the match to TRBD2 covers 10 bases. The germline V gene encodes CDR1 MNHGY and CDR2 SAAAGT. The CDR3 extends over 20 amino acids. V lost 2 bases and J lost 0; bases outside the gene matches: 13. CDR3 bases: TGTGCCAGCAGTTACCCCTTTGGACTAGCGGTTTTCCTAGCCAAAAACATTCAGTACTTC. It is translated as CASSYPFGLAVFLAKNIQYF.

This clonotype was found once. A much more abundant neighbour one base away suggests this may be a read error. The rearrangement joins TRBV5-8 to TRBJ1-5, with D maybe TRBD1 (6 bases). Germline V lookup: CDR1 SGHTS, CDR2 YDEGEE. CDR3 length: 18 residues. CDR3 bases: TGTGCCGGCAGCTTGGACGCCTGGGACACCCTGGGGAATCAGCCCCAGCATTTT. Its translation is CAGSLDAWDTLGNQPQHF.

Many counts were recorded for this clonotype. V and J are TRBV7-2 and TRBJ2-5; 8 positions match TRBD2. Germline loops: CDR1 SGHTA, CDR2 FQGNSA. The junction had 7 bases not matched to a gene; V was cut back by 10 bases and J by 0 bases. This CDR3 spans 14 amino acids. CDR3 bases: TGTGCCACATTAGCGGGGAAGTACCAAGAGACCCAGTACTTC. This translates into CATLAGKYQETQYF.

The V and J genes are TRBV7-9 and TRBJ1-5; D is ambiguous. Germline CDR1 SEHNR, CDR2 FQNEAQ (reference sequence). CDR3 length: 15 amino acids. Trimming stripped 4 bases from V and 5 bases from J, with 15 bases between. CDR3 amino acids: CASSSATVRDQPQHF. DNA for the CDR3: TGTGCCAGCAGCTCGGCCACGGTTCGGGATCAGCCCCAGCATTTT.

Many counts were recorded for this clonotype. The genes are TRBV7-8 and TRBJ2-7; the D gene is possibly TRBD2 (6 bases). The CDR3 is 14 amino acids. The germline CDR1 and CDR2 sequences are SGHVS and FQNEAQ. Trimming took 0 bases from V and 3 from J, leaving 9 bases between them. The CDR3, as DNA: TGTGCCAGCAGCTTAGCGGGGGGAGTCTACGAGCAGTACTTC. As protein: CASSLAGGVYEQYF.

This clonotype has a count of ten or more. The gene calls are TRBV28 and TRBJ1-1, with D perhaps matching TRBD1 (6 bases). The V gene lost 5 bases and the J gene lost 0 bases, with 16 bases spanning the gap. CDR1 and CDR2 (germline): MDHEN, SYDVKM. The CDR3 extends over 16 amino acids. The CDR3 spells CASSPSATGMNTEAFF. CDR3 DNA: TGTGCCAGCAGTCCGTCAGCCACAGGGATGAACACTGAAGCTTTCTTT.

This clonotype was observed many times. The V call is TRBV27, the J call TRBJ2-7; D may be TRBD1 (5 bases). This CDR3 is built from 14 residues. Per germline, CDR1 MNHEY and CDR2 SMNVEV (reference sequence). V was cut by 3 bases and J by 4 bases, with 13 bases left in between. CDR3 in DNA: TGTGCCAGCAGTTTCAGGGCGGTCGATTACGAGCAGTACTTC. Translating it yields CASSFRAVDYEQYF.

This clonotype was counted at least ten times. The chain employs TRBV6-5 and TRBJ2-7; 8 nucleotides match TRBD1. There are 14 residues in the CDR3. Germline trimming cut 2 bases from V and 7 bases from J; bases unmatched to any gene: 7. Per germline, CDR1 MNHEY and CDR2 SVGAGI. The CDR3 DNA sequence: TGTGCCAGCAGTTACGACAGGGGTCCGAATGAGCAGTACTTC. It is translated as CASSYDRGPNEQYF.

With regard to this clonotype: A clone one base away is much larger, so this may be a read error. The chain recombines TRBV12-3 or TRBV12-4 with TRBJ1-5; possibly TRBD1 for D (6 bases). The CDR3 has 14 residues. The CDR3 spells CTSSPLGGVGPQHF. The CDR3 bases are TGTACCAGCAGTCCCCTCGGGGGCGTAGGGCCCCAGCATTTT.